This TCR beta chain was captured in a study of blood T cell repertoires in COVID-19 (dated by TCRdb to about 2020). Looking at the study overall: Collaborator samples came from the United States, Italy and Spain and covered acute and convalescent phases of COVID-19. The prospective study material was composed of cDNA or gDNA derived from T cells, B-cell-depleted T cells, or PBMCs. Subjects who had been exposed to COVID-19, were actively infected with it, or had recovered from it provided the deeply sampled blood TCRbeta repertoires that made up the dataset. The repertoires were released in a freely available public database meant as a resource for research on the immune response to SARS-CoV-2. Samples came from the ongoing ImmuneRACE study (first 160 participants) plus 1,254 subjects from 6 global collaborators. A de-identified subject ID, COVID-19 status, age in years and sex were almost always included in the sample metadata. Where HLA class I and class II types were available, the types were taken from metadata supplied by the sample provider, not from assay-based typing. What the study reported, not specific to this receptor: Clinical and demographic metadata were provided uncurated, with the amount varying by source and participant.

TCRbeta CDR3 regions were amplified from genomic DNA using the immunoSEQ Assay, a bias-controlled multiplex PCR. In the paper's pipeline: The number of nucleated cells in each sample was estimated by amplification of reference gene primers within the assay. To quantify the absolute abundance of each unique TCRbeta CDR3 rearrangement, sequence reads were collapsed and filtered. Productive Simpson clonality was computed per sample as the square root of Simpson's diversity index over productive rearrangements. The clones in this table, taken by TCRdb from immuneACCESS, are in-frame only. Not every clone is retained; where verified, under half of the shortfall comes from an unresolved V gene, and the cause of the rest is unknown. The V and J calls and the clone size are those of that table, but D and trimming were determined from the DNA. The sample table records 80,000 to 100,000 clones; more than 75% of these occur just once. The ten most abundant clones make up 15% to 20% of the sample.

Collaborating institutions collected whole blood in K2EDTA tubes following their own protocols. Collaborator samples were shipped for TCRbeta analysis as frozen whole blood, isolated PBMCs, or DNA extracted from either sample type. This clone was seen a few times. Its antigen is still unknown. Nothing much larger sits one base from this clone, and base qualities are not available. The CDR3, from cysteine to phenylalanine, totals 14 residues. The kept DNA is CDR3 alone, 42 bases in frame from the first base. The germline V gene specifies SNHLY as CDR1 and FYNNEI as CDR2. The trim is 8 bases for V and 7 bases for J, with a gap of 20 bases between the germline ends.

Recombination linked TRBV2 to TRBJ1-1; TRBD1 might be the D gene, on 5 matching bases. The TCR sequence derives from a human donor in a cohort sampled during active COVID-19. Sequencing was done on a sample of peripheral blood. The CDR3 reads CASGFWGSEGEAFF. The sequenced DNA: TGTGCCAGCGGATTCTGGGGCTCGGAGGGTGAAGCTTTCTTT.